The rows below give T cell receptor beta chains drawn from one sample of a study of blood T cell repertoires in COVID-19. Assay used: immunoSEQ multiplex PCR; TCRdb lists only in-frame clones, some missing. The sample lists more than 200,000 clones, 80% occurring once. Sample: PBMCs or T cells enriched from blood (not recorded which). The receptor source for this set is a man aged 30 to 39 with acute COVID-19. CDR3s include the opening cysteine and the closing phenylalanine or tryptophan. The order of the fields is V gene, clone size, J gene, D gene, CDR3 DNA, CDR3 protein. D genes are given only for firm matches. Clone size is not always given. Where it is, it says once, few, many or a class for expanded clones.

>TRBV11-2|.|TRBJ1-5|TRBD1
TGTGCCAGCAGCTTAGCTGGGACAGGGGGCAATCAGCCCCAGCATTTT
CASSLAGTGGNQPQHF
>TRBV6-5|.|TRBJ1-1|.
TGTGCCAGCAGGGACCAGGGCTATACTGAAGCTTTCTTT
CASRDQGYTEAFF
>TRBV5-5|once|TRBJ1-4|.
TGTGCCAGCAGCCCCCGGACAGATCTGAGAGAAAAACTGTTTTTT
CASSPRTDLREKLFF
>TRBV7-9|.|TRBJ2-3|.
TGTGCCAGCAGCTTACGAAGCGACCTACGCACAGATACGCAGTATTTT
CASSLRSDLRTDTQYF
>TRBV11-2|.|TRBJ1-2|TRBD1
TGTGCCAGCAGCCCTCAGGGGGGAAGTGGCTACACCTTC
CASSPQGGSGYTF
>TRBV27|.|TRBJ1-5|.
TGTGCCAGCAGCCTGGGTTCAGGGTCGCGTCAGCCCCAGCATTTT
CASSLGSGSRQPQHF
>TRBV7-9|.|TRBJ2-3|TRBD1
TGTGCCAGCAGCCCCGGACAGGGGACCGATACGCAGTATTTT
CASSPGQGTDTQYF
>TRBV19|.|TRBJ2-5|TRBD1
TGTGCCAGTAGCCAGGGACAGGGGAGGTCAGAGACCCAGTACTTC
CASSQGQGRSETQYF
>TRBV5-1|once|TRBJ2-3|.
TGCGCCAGCAGCTATACTTCAAGCACAGATACGCAGTATTTT
CASSYTSSTDTQYF
>TRBV5-6|.|TRBJ1-2|.
TGTGCCAGCAGCGGTTTGGACAGCTCCTATGGCTACACCTTC
CASSGLDSSYGYTF
>TRBV18|.|TRBJ1-5|TRBD1
TGTGCCAGCTCACCAGGACAGGGTAATCAGCCCCAGCATTTT
CASSPGQGNQPQHF
>TRBV11-2|.|TRBJ1-6|.
TGTGCCAGCAGCTTAGATCATGGTAGACCCCTCCACTTT
CASSLDHGRPLHF
>TRBV27|.|TRBJ2-2|TRBD2
TGTGCCAGCAGGCCTCGAAACGGACTAGCGGGGGTCTACACCGGGGAGCTGTTTTTT
CASRPRNGLAGVYTGELFF
>TRBV5-5|.|TRBJ1-4|.
TGTGCCAGCAGCCCGGTGGTCCGACGGGGTGAAAAACTGTTTTTT
CASSPVVRRGEKLFF
>TRBV4-1|few|TRBJ1-5|.
TGCGCCAGCAGCCAAGGGGCGGGTCAGCCCCAGCATTTT
CASSQGAGQPQHF
>TRBV29-1|.|TRBJ1-5|TRBD1
TGCAGCGTTCCGGACAGGGGGCTCAGCAATCAGCCCCAGCATTTT
CSVPDRGLSNQPQHF
>TRBV11-3|.|TRBJ1-3|.
TGTGCCAGCAGCTTAGGGCTCGGAAACACCATATATTTT
CASSLGLGNTIYF
>TRBV4-1|few|TRBJ1-4|.
TGCGCCAGCAGCCAAGAAGGGAGCGTCAGGTGGAATGAAAAACTGTTTTTT
CASSQEGSVRWNEKLFF
>TRBV19|few|TRBJ2-7|TRBD1
TGTGCCAGTAGTATTGGGACAGGGGCTGGAGAGCAGTACTTC
CASSIGTGAGEQYF
>TRBV10-2|.|TRBJ1-2|TRBD1
TGCGCCAGCAGCGAAGCCTTGGGACAGGGGGTACATGGCTACACCTTC
CASSEALGQGVHGYTF
>TRBV6-5|once|TRBJ1-1|.
TGTGCCAGCAGTTTCCAACCCTGGGCGGGGACTGAAGCTTTCTTT
CASSFQPWAGTEAFF
>TRBV19|.|TRBJ1-4|.
TGTGCCAGTAGTAGTCCTAGCGCAACTAATGAAAAACTGTTTTTT
CASSSPSATNEKLFF
>TRBV7-9|.|TRBJ2-5|TRBD1
TGTGCTACCGGGACAGGGGCCCGAGAGACCCAGTACTTC
CATGTGARETQYF
>TRBV3-1/TRBV3-2|.|TRBJ1-1|.
TGTGCCAGCAGCATGACGGGGAGGACTGAAGCTTTCTTT
CASSMTGRTEAFF
>TRBV10-3|.|TRBJ2-2|TRBD2
TGTGCCACCCGGGGCGGGGGGCTGAACACCGGGGAGCTGTTTTTT
CATRGGGLNTGELFF
>TRBV28|.|TRBJ1-5|TRBD1
TGTGCCAGCATTATACAGGGGGCACGGGGACAGCCCCAGCATTTT
CASIIQGARGQPQHF
>TRBV3-1/TRBV3-2|.|TRBJ1-2|TRBD1
TGTGCCAGCAGCCAAGATGGACAGGCTACTTATGGCTACACCTTC
CASSQDGQATYGYTF
>TRBV27|.|TRBJ2-1|TRBD2
TGTGCCAGCAGTCCGGGACTAGCAACCTACAATGAGCAGTTCTTC
CASSPGLATYNEQFF
>TRBV6-5|.|TRBJ1-1|TRBD1
TGTGCCGCTTCAGGGGGCGTGAACACTGAAGCTTTCTTT
CAASGGVNTEAFF
>TRBV5-6|.|TRBJ2-7|TRBD1
TGTGCCAGCAGCTTGCCCCAGGGGGCGCGATTCGAGCAGTACTTC
CASSLPQGARFEQYF
>TRBV6-5|.|TRBJ1-4|TRBD1
TGTGCCACCTCGGGACAGAATGAAAAACTGTTTTTT
CATSGQNEKLFF
>TRBV5-5|.|TRBJ2-3|.
TGTGCCAGCAGTCCCCGGACGGGAAGCACAGATACGCAGTATTTT
CASSPRTGSTDTQYF
>TRBV4-2|.|TRBJ1-1|.
TGTGCCAGCAGCCAAGCTAAGACCGGGGGGACTGAAGCTTTCTTT
CASSQAKTGGTEAFF
>TRBV10-3|.|TRBJ2-3|TRBD2
TGTGCCCTGAGTAGCGGGTTGACAGATACGCAGTATTTT
CALSSGLTDTQYF
>TRBV12-3/TRBV12-4|.|TRBJ1-3|.
TGTGCCAGCAGAAGCGAGGGAAACACCATATATTTT
CASRSEGNTIYF
>TRBV24-1|.|TRBJ2-3|TRBD1
TGTGCCACCAGTGCCCCATCGGGACAGGGAACAGATACGCAGTATTTT
CATSAPSGQGTDTQYF
>TRBV14|.|TRBJ1-5|.
TGTGCCAGCAGCCAAGAAAACTCGAGGCGCGACAATCAGCCCCAGCATTTT
CASSQENSRRDNQPQHF
>TRBV10-3|.|TRBJ2-3|TRBD2
TGTGCCATCAGAACGAGCGGGGGCAGCACAGATACGCAGTATTTT
CAIRTSGGSTDTQYF
>TRBV6-1|.|TRBJ1-2|.
TGTGCCAGCAGTGAGAGGGTCCCATTGACTAACTATGGCTACACCTTC
CASSERVPLTNYGYTF
>TRBV14|.|TRBJ1-1|.
TGTGCCAGCAGCCAAGTGGGGGGTAATGGGCCCTGGGGCACTGAAGCTTTCTTT
CASSQVGGNGPWGTEAFF
>TRBV10-3|.|TRBJ2-1|TRBD2
TGTGCCATCAGTGAGTCCAGCGGGGGGGCCGGTGAGCAGTTCTTC
CAISESSGGAGEQFF
>TRBV28|few|TRBJ2-7|TRBD1
TGTGCCAGCAGTTTCCGGGACAGGGGGCTCGGGGAGCAGTACTTC
CASSFRDRGLGEQYF
>TRBV28|.|TRBJ2-7|.
TGTGCCAGCAGTTTAGGGGCAGACTACGAGCAGTACTTC
CASSLGADYEQYF
>TRBV5-4|.|TRBJ1-2|.
TGTGCCAGCAGCTTGGCTGGGGGACAAAACTATGGCTACACCTTC
CASSLAGGQNYGYTF
>TRBV6-4|.|TRBJ1-2|.
TGTGCCAGCAGTGCCGACACAGCCGTACATGGCTACACCTTC
CASSADTAVHGYTF
>TRBV25-1|once|TRBJ1-2|.
TGTGCCAGCAGTGAATTTGCGGGGCAGGGTAATGGCTACACCTTC
CASSEFAGQGNGYTF
>TRBV9|.|TRBJ2-6|TRBD2
TGTGCCAGCAGCGGCCCCCTAGCGGGGGGGCTTGGGGCCAACGTCCTGACTTTC
CASSGPLAGGLGANVLTF